This T cell receptor (beta chain) was captured in a study of cytomegalovirus exposure and HLA in healthy donors. This CDR3 is 14 amino acids long. Germline values: CDR1 MNHEY, CDR2 SVGAGI. V lost 6 bases and J lost 4; bases outside the gene matches: 5. A note on this clone: Antigen specificity is unknown.

The primer mix had 60 Vbeta and 13 Jbeta primers. Generated by immunoSEQ multiplex PCR, the TCRdb table keeps only in-frame clones and is missing some. The table records about 140,000 clones, about 79% of them present only once. Points from the study as a whole: The study put 150 to 200 TCR beta chains on its list as cytomegalovirus-associated.

This sequence was found in a male donor in good health and CMV-seronegative. Sequences were obtained from PBMCs. The J gene is TRBJ2-7, the V gene TRBV6-5; TRBD2 matches 11 bases. Written as DNA, the CDR3 is TGTGCCAGCAGCCCCATAGCGGGAGGGTACGAGCAGTACTTC. Protein sequence: CASSPIAGGYEQYF.